The 15 T cell receptor beta chains given below trace back to one sample, sequenced in a study of PD-L1 blockade in urothelial cancer. Sample time point: pretreatment peripheral blood. Method: immunoSEQ multiplex PCR; TCRdb's copy keeps in-frame clones and lacks some. The sample yields more than 55,000 clones, 80% to 90% seen once. This specimen was PBMCs, taken around atezolizumab (anti-PD-L1) treatment. These receptors were obtained from a man between 65 and 85 years old with urothelial cancer.

This chain joins TRBV28 and TRBJ1-5; no clear D. The V end was cut by 2 bases, the J end by 7 bases, with 21 bases between. The CDR3 totals 17 residues. Germline CDR1 MDHEN, CDR2 SYDVKM. CDR3 sequence: CASSLIKVRMATQPQHF. The CDR3 nucleotides are TGTGCCAGCAGTTTAATAAAGGTACGAATGGCGACACAGCCCCAGCATTTT. The full variable domain, completed using reference TRBV28 and TRBJ1-5, is DVKVTQSSRYLVKRTGEKVFLECVQDMDHENMFWYRQDPGLGLRLIYFSYDVKMKEKGDIPEGYSVSREKKERFSLILESASTNQTSMYLCASSLIKVRMATQPQHFGDGTRLSIL.

The rearrangement joins TRBV4-1 to TRBJ2-6; maybe TRBD2 (5 bases). Trimming cost V 0 bases and J 4 bases, with 16 bases left between them. From germline, CDR1 is MGHRA and CDR2 YSYEKL. The CDR3 loop spans 18 amino acids. The CDR3 is CASSQDTWTYGGANVLTF. In nucleotides, the CDR3 is TGCGCCAGCAGCCAAGATACGTGGACTTATGGGGGGGCCAACGTCCTGACTTTC.

The chain carries TRBV7-9 and TRBJ2-1; D ambiguous. Looked up from germline, CDR1 is SEHNR and CDR2 is FQNEAQ (reference sequence). V lost 1 base and J lost 6, with 4 bases in between. This CDR3 spans 12 amino acids. The CDR3 DNA is TGTGCCAGCAGCTTAGACGGCAATGAGCAGTTCTTC. Translation: CASSLDGNEQFF.

This clone has more than one count but fewer than ten. Other DNA sequences in the same sample also yield this CDR3. This sequence joins TRBV6-5 and TRBJ2-6; D may be TRBD1 (6 bases). Germline V gene data show CDR1 as MNHEY and CDR2 as SVGAGI. The CDR3 extends over 15 amino acids. Trimming pared 6 bases from V and 1 base from J, leaving 10 bases between. CDR3 coding DNA: TGTGCCAGCAGGCAGGGGCCATCTGGGGCCAACGTCCTGACTTTC. It is translated as CASRQGPSGANVLTF.

CDR3 DNA: TGTGCCAGCAGCTATAGCGGGAGGACAGATACGCAGTATTTT. Translating gives CASSYSGRTDTQYF. The chain has TRBV6-6 and TRBJ2-3; 10 bases are a match to TRBD2. The CDR3 has 14 amino acids. V was pared by 6 bases and J by 3 bases, with 3 bases of the junction left unmatched. Per germline, CDR1 MNHNY and CDR2 SVGAGI (reference sequence).

The J gene is TRBJ2-1, the V gene TRBV19; tentative D call: TRBD1 (5 bases). Germline CDR1 is LNHDA and CDR2 is SQIVND (reference sequence). Between the trimmed V and J ends, which lost 1 base and 6 bases, there was a span of 7 bases. The CDR3 totals 13 residues. The CDR3 reads CASSIGRGNEQFF. Here the CDR3 DNA reads TGTGCCAGTAGTATAGGTAGGGGCAATGAGCAGTTCTTC.

The chain employs TRBV18 and TRBJ2-7; 11 bases match TRBD2. The CDR3 covers 15 residues. V lost 1 base, J lost 4 bases, and 3 bases stayed unmatched. CDR1 is KGHSH, CDR2 LQKENI, per germline. CDR3: CASSPRVAGGYEQYF. The CDR3 region has the DNA TGTGCCAGCTCACCACGTGTAGCGGGAGGGTACGAGCAGTACTTC.

The V gene is TRBV28, the J gene TRBJ1-2; TRBD1 is a possible D gene (5 bases). V was trimmed by 5 bases and J by 8 bases, leaving 15 bases between them. Germline V gene lookup returns CDR1 MDHEN and CDR2 SYDVKM. CDR3 size: 13 residues. CDR3 in DNA: TGTGCCAGCAGTCCCGGACACCAACGAGGCTACACCTTC. Encoded protein: CASSPGHQRGYTF.

The table lists this clone with a count of one. The chain is built from TRBV5-1 and TRBJ2-3; 9 bases map to TRBD2. The CDR3 spans 15 residues. Germline lookup yields CDR1 SGHRS and CDR2 YFSETQ. V gave up 0 bases and J gave up 1 base; unmatched junction bases: 0. CDR3 in DNA: TGCGCCAGCAGCTTGGCTAGCGGGGGCACAGATACGCAGTATTTT. This sequence encodes CASSLASGGTDTQYF. Based on the CDR3 plus reference TRBV5-1 and TRBJ2-3, the full variable domain is KAGVTQTPRYLIKTRGQQVTLSCSPISGHRSVSWYQQTPGQGLQFLFEYFSETQRNKGNFPGRFSGRQFSNSRSEMNVSTLELGDSALYLCASSLASGGTDTQYFGPGTRLTVL.

In this sample, this clone turned up once. The chain uses TRBV5-1 and TRBJ2-3, with 7 bases that match TRBD1. The CDR3 is made up of 15 amino acids. The germline V gene encodes CDR1 SGHRS and CDR2 YFSETQ. The ends lost 0 bases at V and 6 bases at J; junction bases unmatched: 7. This chain's CDR3 is CASSLGDSQWDTQYF. For the CDR3, the DNA is TGCGCCAGCAGCTTGGGGGACAGCCAGTGGGATACGCAGTATTTT.

This clone was recorded a few times. V gene TRBV18 combines with J gene TRBJ1-1, with 7 positions matching TRBD1. The CDR3 totals 15 residues. Per germline, CDR1 KGHSH and CDR2 LQKENI. With V trimmed by 5 bases and J by 5 bases, 11 bases remained unmatched. The CDR3 bases are TGTGCCAGCTCATTTGAAGGGGGCGCGGATACTGAAGCTTTCTTT. This sequence encodes CASSFEGGADTEAFF.

CDR3 amino acids: CASGTIAGVYEQYF. For the CDR3, the DNA is TGTGCCAGCGGTACTATAGCGGGAGTATACGAGCAGTACTTC. The V and J genes are TRBV27 and TRBJ2-7, with TRBD2 matching 9 bases. Germline CDR1 MNHEY, CDR2 SMNVEV (reference sequence). The trim removed 8 bases at V and 4 bases at J, leaving 9 bases unmatched. The CDR3 consists of 14 residues.

The rearrangement uses TRBV5-1 and TRBJ2-4; TRBD1 agrees at 7 bases. CDR1 SGHRS and CDR2 YFSETQ come from the germline V gene. V dropped 4 bases and J dropped 1; count of bases not matched to a gene: 8. This CDR3 region has 16 residues. The CDR3: CASSIGQALAKNIQYF. The CDR3 DNA reads TGCGCCAGCAGCATCGGACAGGCCCTGGCCAAAAACATTCAGTACTTC.

The chain recombines TRBV5-5 with TRBJ1-3; 7 positions agree with TRBD1. Germline values: CDR1 SGHKS, CDR2 YYEKEE (reference sequence). With V trimmed by 2 bases and J by 0 bases, 8 bases remained unmatched. CDR3 length: 17 residues. CDR3 loop: CASSFSGTVNSGNTIYF. The CDR3 coding sequence is TGTGCCAGCAGCTTTTCCGGGACAGTCAACTCTGGAAACACCATATATTTT.

This chain joins TRBV19 and TRBJ2-5; possibly TRBD1 for D (5 bases). Germline V gene sequence: CDR1 LNHDA, CDR2 SQIVND (reference sequence). The CDR3 length is 12 residues. V lost 6 bases, J lost 2 bases, and 7 bases lay in between. CDR3 residues: CASSREQETQYF. CDR3 coding DNA: TGTGCCAGTAGCAGGGAACAAGAGACCCAGTACTTC.